These T cell receptor beta chains were read from a single sample in a study of blood T cell repertoires in COVID-19. Data came from immunoSEQ multiplex PCR; TCRdb stores just in-frame clones and leaves some out. The sample holds roughly 100,000 clones; 84% are singletons and the top ten take about 2%. The source material was peripheral blood. Receptor source: a man between 65 and 85 years old with active or convalescent COVID-19. Each CDR3 is given with its conserved first and last residue. The D gene is left open where the match is weak. Clone size is stated in some rows and not others, as once, few, many or a class when expanded.

v_call	d_call	j_call	clone_size	cdr3_nt	cdr3_aa
TRBV5-8	TRBD1	TRBJ2-1	.	TGTGCCAGCAACTTCGGACAGGGGGCCTACAATGAGCAGTTCTTC	CASNFGQGAYNEQFF
TRBV7-3	TRBD2	TRBJ2-3	.	TGTGCCAGCAGCCTTAATCCTAGCGGGTCAGGAGATACGCAGTATTTT	CASSLNPSGSGDTQYF
TRBV5-1	TRBD1	TRBJ1-2	.	TGCGCCAGCAGCTTGGGAGACGGGACAGGGGGCGGCTTTTTGAGTGGCTACACCTTC	CASSLGDGTGGGFLSGYTF
TRBV23-1	.	TRBJ2-5	.	TGCGCCAGCAGTCGAGTAGCAGGGGGGCAAGAGACCCAGTACTTC	CASSRVAGGQETQYF
TRBV18	.	TRBJ2-7	.	TGTGCCAGCTCACCCGGACAGAGCTCCTACGAGCAGTACTTC	CASSPGQSSYEQYF
TRBV18	TRBD1	TRBJ1-2	.	TGTGCCAGCTCACCCGGCAGGGGGCTTAATGGCTACACCTTC	CASSPGRGLNGYTF
TRBV7-9	TRBD1	TRBJ2-1	.	TGTGCCAGCAGCCCCTCAGGACAGGGCTGGTACAATGAGCAGTTCTTC	CASSPSGQGWYNEQFF
TRBV19	.	TRBJ1-1	.	TGTGCCAGTAGTTCGTTACAGATGAACACTGAAGCTTTCTTT	CASSSLQMNTEAFF
TRBV19	TRBD2	TRBJ2-2	.	TGTGCCAGTAGTTTCCAAGGACTAGCGGGGGGTGTTGGCGGGGAGCTGTTTTTT	CASSFQGLAGGVGGELFF
TRBV4-2	TRBD2	TRBJ2-1	.	TGTGCCAGCAGCCAAGAATGGACTAGCGGGGGAGCCTACAATGAGCAGTTCTTC	CASSQEWTSGGAYNEQFF
TRBV9	.	TRBJ1-2	.	TGTGCCAGCAGCGTAGGAAGTGGTGGGCAGGGCGTGGGCTACACCTTC	CASSVGSGGQGVGYTF
TRBV6-5	.	TRBJ2-7	.	TGTGCCAGCAGCCCCCCGGGGGGCAGCTCCTACGAGCAGTACTTC	CASSPPGGSSYEQYF
TRBV29-1	TRBD1	TRBJ2-1	once	TGCAGCGTAGACAGGGGTTTGGGTGAGCAGTTCTTC	CSVDRGLGEQFF
TRBV30	.	TRBJ2-7	.	TGTGCCTGGAGTCTCGACAGATACTCCTACGAGCAGTACTTC	CAWSLDRYSYEQYF
TRBV5-1	.	TRBJ1-6	.	TGCGCCAGCAGCTTGGGTCCACTGAGGGATTCACCCCTCCACTTT	CASSLGPLRDSPLHF
TRBV7-9	.	TRBJ2-6	.	TGTGCCAGCGACAGGTCCGGGGCCAACGTCCTGACTTTC	CASDRSGANVLTF
TRBV7-3	TRBD2	TRBJ2-5	.	TGTGCCAGCAGCCCGGGAGGGGGGGAGACCCAGTACTTC	CASSPGGGETQYF
TRBV5-4	TRBD2	TRBJ2-3	once	TGTGCCAGCAGCTTACCCGGACTAGCGGGGGGAAGCACAGATACGCAGTATTTT	CASSLPGLAGGSTDTQYF
TRBV6-2/TRBV6-3	.	TRBJ1-5	.	TGTGCCAGCAGTTACGCGGGGACCACGCAGCCCCAGCATTTT	CASSYAGTTQPQHF
TRBV28	.	TRBJ1-2	.	TGTGCCAGCAGCCTAGCTGGGGGCGGTTTTGGCTACACCTTC	CASSLAGGGFGYTF
TRBV4-2	TRBD2	TRBJ2-5	.	TGTGCCAGCAGCCCATATGCGGGGGGGCGGGGCCAAGAGACCCAGTACTTC	CASSPYAGGRGQETQYF